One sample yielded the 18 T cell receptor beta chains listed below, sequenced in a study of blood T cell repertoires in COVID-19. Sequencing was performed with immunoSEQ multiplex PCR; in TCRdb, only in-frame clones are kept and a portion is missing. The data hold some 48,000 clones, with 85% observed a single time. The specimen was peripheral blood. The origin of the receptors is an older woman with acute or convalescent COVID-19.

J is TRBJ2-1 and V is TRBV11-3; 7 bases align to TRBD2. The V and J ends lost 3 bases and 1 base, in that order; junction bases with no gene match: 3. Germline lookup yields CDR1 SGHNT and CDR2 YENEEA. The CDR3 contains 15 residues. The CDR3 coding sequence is TGTGCCAGCAGCTTCGCTAGCGGTTCCTACAATGAGCAGTTCTTC. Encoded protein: CASSFASGSYNEQFF.

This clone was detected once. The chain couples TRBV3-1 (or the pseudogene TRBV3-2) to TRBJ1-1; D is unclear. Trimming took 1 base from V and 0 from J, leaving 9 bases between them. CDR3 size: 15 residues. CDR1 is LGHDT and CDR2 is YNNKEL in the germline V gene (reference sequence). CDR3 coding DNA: TGTGCCAGCAGCCAAGGGCAGCGCATGAACACTGAAGCTTTCTTT. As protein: CASSQGQRMNTEAFF.

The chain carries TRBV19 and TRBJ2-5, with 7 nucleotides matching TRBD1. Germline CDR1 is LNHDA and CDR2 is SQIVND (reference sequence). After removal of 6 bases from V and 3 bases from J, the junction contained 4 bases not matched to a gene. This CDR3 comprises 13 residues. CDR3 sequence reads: CASRQGLEETQYF. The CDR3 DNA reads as TGTGCCAGTAGACAGGGGTTGGAAGAGACCCAGTACTTC.

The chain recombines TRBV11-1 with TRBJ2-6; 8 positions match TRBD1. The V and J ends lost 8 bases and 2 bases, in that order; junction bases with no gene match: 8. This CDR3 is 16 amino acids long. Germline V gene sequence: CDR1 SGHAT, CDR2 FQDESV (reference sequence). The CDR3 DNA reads TGTGCCAGCCAAGACAGGGGCTTTCCTGGGGCCAACGTCCTGACTTTC. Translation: CASQDRGFPGANVLTF. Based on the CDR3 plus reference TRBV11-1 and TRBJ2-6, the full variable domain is EAEVAQSPRYKITEKSQAVAFWCDPISGHATLYWYRQILGQGPELLVQFQDESVVDDSQLPKDRFSAERLKGVDSTLKIQPAELGDSAMYLCASQDRGFPGANVLTFGAGSRLTVL.

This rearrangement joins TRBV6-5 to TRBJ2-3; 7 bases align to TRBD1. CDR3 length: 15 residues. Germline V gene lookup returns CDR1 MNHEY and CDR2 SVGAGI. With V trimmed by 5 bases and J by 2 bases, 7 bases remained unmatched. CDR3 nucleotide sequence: TGTGCCAGCAGTCCCGGGACAGCCCCCACAGATACGCAGTATTTT. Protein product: CASSPGTAPTDTQYF.

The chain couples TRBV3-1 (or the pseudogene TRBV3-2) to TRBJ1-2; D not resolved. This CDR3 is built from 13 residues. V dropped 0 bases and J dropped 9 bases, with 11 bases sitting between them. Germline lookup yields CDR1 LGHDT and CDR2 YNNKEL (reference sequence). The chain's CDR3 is CASSQDVVQSYTF. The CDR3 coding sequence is TGTGCCAGCAGCCAAGACGTGGTACAGAGCTACACCTTC.

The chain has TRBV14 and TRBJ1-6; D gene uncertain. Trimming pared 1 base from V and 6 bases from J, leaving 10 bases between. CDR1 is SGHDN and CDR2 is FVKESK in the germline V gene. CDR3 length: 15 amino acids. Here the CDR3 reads CASSQGAGFNSPLHF. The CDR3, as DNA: TGTGCCAGCAGCCAAGGGGCAGGATTTAATTCACCCCTCCACTTT. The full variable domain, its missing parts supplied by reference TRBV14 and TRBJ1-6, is EAGVTQFPSHSVIEKGQTVTLRCDPISGHDNLYWYRRVMGKEIKFLLHFVKESKQDESGMPNNRFLAERTGGTYSTLKVQPAELEDSGVYFCASSQGAGFNSPLHFGNGTRLTVT.

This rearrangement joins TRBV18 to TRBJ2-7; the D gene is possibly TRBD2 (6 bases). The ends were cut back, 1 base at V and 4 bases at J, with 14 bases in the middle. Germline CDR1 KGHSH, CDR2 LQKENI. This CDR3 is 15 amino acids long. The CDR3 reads CASSPQPGLSYEQYF. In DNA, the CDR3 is TGTGCCAGCTCACCACAACCGGGACTCTCTTACGAGCAGTACTTC.

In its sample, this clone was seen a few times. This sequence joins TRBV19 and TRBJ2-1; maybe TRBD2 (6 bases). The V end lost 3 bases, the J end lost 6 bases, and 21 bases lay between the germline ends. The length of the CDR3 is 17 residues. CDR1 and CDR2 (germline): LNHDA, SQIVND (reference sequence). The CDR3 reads CASSMGVAGRLANEQFF. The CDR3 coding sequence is TGTGCCAGTAGTATGGGGGTGGCGGGACGGTTGGCCAATGAGCAGTTCTTC. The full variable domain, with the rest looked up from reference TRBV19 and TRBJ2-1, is DGGITQSPKYLFRKEGQNVTLSCEQNLNHDAMYWYRQDPGQGLRLIYYSQIVNDFQKGDIAEGYSVSREKKESFPLTVTSAQKNPTAFYLCASSMGVAGRLANEQFFGPGTRLTVL.

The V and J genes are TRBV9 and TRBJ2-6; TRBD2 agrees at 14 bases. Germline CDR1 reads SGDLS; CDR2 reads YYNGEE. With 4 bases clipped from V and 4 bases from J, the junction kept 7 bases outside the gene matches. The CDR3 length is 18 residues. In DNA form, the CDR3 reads TGTGCCAGCAGCCCGGGACTAGCGGGAGTCCCCGGGGCCAACGTCCTGACTTTC. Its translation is CASSPGLAGVPGANVLTF.

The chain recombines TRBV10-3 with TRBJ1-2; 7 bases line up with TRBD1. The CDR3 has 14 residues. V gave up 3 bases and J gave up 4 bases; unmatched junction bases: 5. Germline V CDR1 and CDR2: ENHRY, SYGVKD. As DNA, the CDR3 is TGTGCCATCAGTGATGGACAGGACCTCTATGGCTACACCTTC. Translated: CAISDGQDLYGYTF.

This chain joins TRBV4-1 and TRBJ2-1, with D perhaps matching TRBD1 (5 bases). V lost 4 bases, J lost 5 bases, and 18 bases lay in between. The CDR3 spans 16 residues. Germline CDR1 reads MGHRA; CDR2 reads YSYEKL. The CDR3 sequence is CASSPFPGSTDNEQFF. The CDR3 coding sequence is TGCGCCAGCAGCCCATTCCCAGGGTCTACAGACAATGAGCAGTTCTTC.

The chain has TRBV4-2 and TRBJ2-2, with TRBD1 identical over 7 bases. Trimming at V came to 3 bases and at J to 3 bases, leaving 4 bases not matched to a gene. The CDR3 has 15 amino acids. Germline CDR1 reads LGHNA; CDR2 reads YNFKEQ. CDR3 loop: CASSQGQIHTGELFF. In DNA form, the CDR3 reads TGTGCCAGCAGCCAGGGACAGATACACACCGGGGAGCTGTTTTTT.

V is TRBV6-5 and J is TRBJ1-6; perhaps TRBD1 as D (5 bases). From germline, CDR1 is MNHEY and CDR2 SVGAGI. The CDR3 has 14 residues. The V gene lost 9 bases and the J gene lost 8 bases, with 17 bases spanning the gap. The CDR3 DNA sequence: TGTGCCAGTCAAAAGACAGCCGGACATTCACCCCTCCACTTT. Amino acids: CASQKTAGHSPLHF.

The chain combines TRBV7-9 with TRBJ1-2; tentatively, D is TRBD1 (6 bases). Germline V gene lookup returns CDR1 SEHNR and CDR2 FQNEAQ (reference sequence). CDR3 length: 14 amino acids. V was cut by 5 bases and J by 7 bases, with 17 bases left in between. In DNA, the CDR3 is TGTGCCAGCAGCCCTAGTCGGGGGGCTGTTGGCTACACCTTC. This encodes CASSPSRGAVGYTF.

The DNA of the CDR3 is TGTGCCAGAAGCTACAATTCAGGGGACCCTTATGGCTACACCTTC. This gives the protein CARSYNSGDPYGYTF. The chain carries TRBV5-3 and TRBJ1-2; a weak D match, TRBD1 (6 bases). TRBV5-3 is known as an ORF, though its function is uncertain. There are 15 residues in the CDR3. V gave up 3 bases and J gave up 5 bases, with 17 bases separating them.

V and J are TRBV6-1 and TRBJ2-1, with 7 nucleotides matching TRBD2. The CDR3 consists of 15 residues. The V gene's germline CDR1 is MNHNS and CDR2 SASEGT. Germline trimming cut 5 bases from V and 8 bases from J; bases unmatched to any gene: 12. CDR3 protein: CASSSRGLTEDEQFF. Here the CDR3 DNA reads TGTGCCAGCAGTTCCCGGGGACTAACTGAGGATGAGCAGTTCTTC.

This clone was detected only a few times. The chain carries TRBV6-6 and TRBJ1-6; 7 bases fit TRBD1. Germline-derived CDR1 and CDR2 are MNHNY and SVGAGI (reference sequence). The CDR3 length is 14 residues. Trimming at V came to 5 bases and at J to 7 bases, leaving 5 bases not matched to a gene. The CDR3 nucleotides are TGTGCCAGCAGTCAGAGGACAGGCAATTCACCCCTCCACTTT. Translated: CASSQRTGNSPLHF.